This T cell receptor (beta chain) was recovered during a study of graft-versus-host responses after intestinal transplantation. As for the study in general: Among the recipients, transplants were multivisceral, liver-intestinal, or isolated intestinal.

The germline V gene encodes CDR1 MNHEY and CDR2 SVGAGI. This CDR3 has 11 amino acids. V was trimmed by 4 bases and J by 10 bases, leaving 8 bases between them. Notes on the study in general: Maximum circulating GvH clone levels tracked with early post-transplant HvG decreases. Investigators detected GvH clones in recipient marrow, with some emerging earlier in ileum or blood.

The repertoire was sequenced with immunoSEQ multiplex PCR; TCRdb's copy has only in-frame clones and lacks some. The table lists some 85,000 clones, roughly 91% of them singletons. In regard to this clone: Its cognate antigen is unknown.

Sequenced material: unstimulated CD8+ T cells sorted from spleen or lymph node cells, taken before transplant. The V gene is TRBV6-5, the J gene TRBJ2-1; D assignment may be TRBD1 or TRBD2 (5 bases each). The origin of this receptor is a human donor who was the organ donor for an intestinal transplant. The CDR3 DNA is TGTGCCAGCAGTTTAGGGACGGAGCAGTTCTTC. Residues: CASSLGTEQFF.